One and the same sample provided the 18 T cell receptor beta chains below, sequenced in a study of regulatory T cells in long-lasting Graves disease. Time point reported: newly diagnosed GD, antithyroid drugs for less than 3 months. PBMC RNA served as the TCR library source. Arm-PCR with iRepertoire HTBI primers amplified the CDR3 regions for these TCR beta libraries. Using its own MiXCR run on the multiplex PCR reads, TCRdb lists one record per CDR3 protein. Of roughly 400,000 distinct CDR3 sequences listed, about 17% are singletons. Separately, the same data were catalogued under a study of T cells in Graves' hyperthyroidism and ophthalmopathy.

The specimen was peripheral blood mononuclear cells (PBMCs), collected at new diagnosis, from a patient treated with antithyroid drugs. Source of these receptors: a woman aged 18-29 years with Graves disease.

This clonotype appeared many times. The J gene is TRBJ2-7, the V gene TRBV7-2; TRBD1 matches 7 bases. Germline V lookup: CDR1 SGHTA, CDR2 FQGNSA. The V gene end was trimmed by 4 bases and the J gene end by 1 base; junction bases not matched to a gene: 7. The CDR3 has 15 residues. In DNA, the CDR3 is TGTGCCAGCAGCTCAGTCACAGGGGAGTCCTACGAGCAGTACTTC. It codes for CASSSVTGESYEQYF. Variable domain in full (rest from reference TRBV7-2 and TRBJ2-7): GAGVSQSPSNKVTEKGKDVELRCDPISGHTALYWYRQSLGQGLEFLIYFQGNSAPDKSGLPSDRFSAERTGGSVSTLTIQRTQQEDSAVYLCASSSVTGESYEQYFGPGTRLTVT.

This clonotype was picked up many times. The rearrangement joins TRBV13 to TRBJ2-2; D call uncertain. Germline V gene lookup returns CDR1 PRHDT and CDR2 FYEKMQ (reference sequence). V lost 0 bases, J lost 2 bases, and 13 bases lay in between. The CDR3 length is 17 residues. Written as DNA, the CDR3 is TGTGCCAGCAGCTTAGGCCTAACGAGCGTTAACACCGGGGAGCTGTTTTTT. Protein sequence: CASSLGLTSVNTGELFF.

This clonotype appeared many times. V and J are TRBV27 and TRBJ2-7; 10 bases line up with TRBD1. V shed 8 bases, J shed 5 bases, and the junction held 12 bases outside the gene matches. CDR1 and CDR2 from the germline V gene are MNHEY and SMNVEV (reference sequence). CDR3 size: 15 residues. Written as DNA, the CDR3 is TGTGCCAGCCGAATTACCGGGACAGGGGACCACGAGCAGTACTTC. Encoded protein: CASRITGTGDHEQYF.

The CDR3 region has the DNA TGTGCCAGCGGGGCGGGGAGCTCCTACGAGCAGTACTTC. Translated: CASGAGSSYEQYF. The chain carries TRBV6-1 and TRBJ2-7; perhaps TRBD2 as D (6 bases). The CDR3 runs to 13 residues. The germline V gene encodes CDR1 MNHNS and CDR2 SASEGT. V gave up 8 bases and J gave up 0 bases, with 11 bases separating them.

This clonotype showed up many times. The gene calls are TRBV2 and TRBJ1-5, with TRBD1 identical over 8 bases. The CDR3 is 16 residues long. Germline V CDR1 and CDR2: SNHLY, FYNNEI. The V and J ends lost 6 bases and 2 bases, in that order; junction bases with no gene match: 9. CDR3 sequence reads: CASSWQGALGNQPQHF. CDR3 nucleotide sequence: TGTGCCAGCAGCTGGCAGGGGGCGCTTGGCAATCAGCCCCAGCATTTT.

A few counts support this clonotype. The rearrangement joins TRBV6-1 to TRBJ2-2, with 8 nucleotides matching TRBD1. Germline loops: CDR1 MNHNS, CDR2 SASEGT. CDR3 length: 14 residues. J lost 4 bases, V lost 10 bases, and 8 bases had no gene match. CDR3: CATQDRVSTGELFF. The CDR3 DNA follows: TGTGCCACCCAGGACAGGGTGAGCACCGGGGAGCTGTTTTTT.

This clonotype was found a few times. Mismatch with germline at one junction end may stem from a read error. CDR3 nucleotide sequence: TGCGTCAGCAGCTTGGGCACAGGGAACTACGAGCAGTACTTC. Its protein product is CVSSLGTGNYEQYF. V gene TRBV5-1 combines with J gene TRBJ2-7; tentative D call: TRBD1 (6 bases). CDR1 SGHRS and CDR2 YFSETQ come from the germline V gene. The CDR3 loop spans 14 amino acids. Looking up the rest from reference TRBV5-1 and TRBJ2-7 gives the full variable domain: KAGVTQTPRYLIKTRGQQVTLSCSPISGHRSVSWYQQTPGQGLQFLFEYFSETQRNKGNFPGRFSGRQFSNSRSEMNVSTLELGDSALYLCVSSLGTGNYEQYFGPGTRLTVT.

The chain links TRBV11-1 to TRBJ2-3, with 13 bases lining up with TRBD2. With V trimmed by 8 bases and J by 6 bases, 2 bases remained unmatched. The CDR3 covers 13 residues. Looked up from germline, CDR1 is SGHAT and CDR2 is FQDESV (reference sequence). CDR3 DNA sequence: TGTGCCAGCCGGACTAGCGGGAGTGATACGCAGTATTTT. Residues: CASRTSGSDTQYF.

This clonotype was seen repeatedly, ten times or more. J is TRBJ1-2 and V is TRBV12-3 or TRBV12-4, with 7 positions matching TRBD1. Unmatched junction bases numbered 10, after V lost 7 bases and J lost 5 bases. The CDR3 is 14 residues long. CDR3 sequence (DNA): TGTGCCAGCACGACAGGGTGGAATGCTTATGGCTACACCTTC. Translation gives CASTTGWNAYGYTF.

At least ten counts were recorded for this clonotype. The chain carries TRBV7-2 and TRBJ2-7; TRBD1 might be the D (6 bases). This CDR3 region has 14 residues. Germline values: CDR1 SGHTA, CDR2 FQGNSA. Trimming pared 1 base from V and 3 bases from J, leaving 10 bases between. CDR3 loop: CASSLGTGRYEQYF. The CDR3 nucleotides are TGTGCCAGCAGCTTAGGTACAGGGCGCTACGAGCAGTACTTC.

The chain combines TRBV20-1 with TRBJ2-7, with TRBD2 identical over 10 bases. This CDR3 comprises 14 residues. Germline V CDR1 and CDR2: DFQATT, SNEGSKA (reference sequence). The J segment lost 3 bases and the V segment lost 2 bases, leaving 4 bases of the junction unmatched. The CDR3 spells CSARRSSGSYEQYF. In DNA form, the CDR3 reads TGCAGTGCTAGAAGGTCTAGCGGGAGCTACGAGCAGTACTTC.

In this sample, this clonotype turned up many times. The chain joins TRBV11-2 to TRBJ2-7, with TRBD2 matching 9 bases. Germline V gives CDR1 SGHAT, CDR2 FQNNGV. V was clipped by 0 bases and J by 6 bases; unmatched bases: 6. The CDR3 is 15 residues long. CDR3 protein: CASSLDSGSLPEQYF. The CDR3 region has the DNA TGTGCCAGCAGCTTAGATAGCGGGAGCTTACCCGAGCAGTACTTC.

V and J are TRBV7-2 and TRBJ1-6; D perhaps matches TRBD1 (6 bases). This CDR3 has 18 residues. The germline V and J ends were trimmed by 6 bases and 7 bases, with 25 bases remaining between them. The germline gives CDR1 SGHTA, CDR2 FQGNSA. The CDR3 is CASSLSLSQGFFNSPLHF. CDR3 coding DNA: TGTGCCAGCAGTTTATCCCTTTCACAGGGTTTTTTCAATTCACCCCTCCACTTT.

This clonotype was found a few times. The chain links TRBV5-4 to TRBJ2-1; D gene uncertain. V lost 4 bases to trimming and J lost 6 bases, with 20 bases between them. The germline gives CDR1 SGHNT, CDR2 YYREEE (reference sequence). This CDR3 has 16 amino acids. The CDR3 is CASSGVAWGVSNEQFF. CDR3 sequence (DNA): TGTGCCAGCAGCGGGGTAGCTTGGGGTGTGAGCAATGAGCAGTTCTTC. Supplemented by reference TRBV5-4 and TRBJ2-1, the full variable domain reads ETGVTQSPTHLIKTRGQQVTLRCSSQSGHNTVSWYQQALGQGPQFIFQYYREEENGRGNFPPRFSGLQFPNYSSELNVNALELDDSALYLCASSGVAWGVSNEQFFGPGTRLTVL.

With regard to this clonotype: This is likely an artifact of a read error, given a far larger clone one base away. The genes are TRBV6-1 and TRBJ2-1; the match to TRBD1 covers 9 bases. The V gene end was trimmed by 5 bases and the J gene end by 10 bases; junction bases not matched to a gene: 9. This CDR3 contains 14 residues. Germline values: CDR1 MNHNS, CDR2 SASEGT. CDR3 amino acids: CASSKTGGNYEQFF. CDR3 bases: TGTGCCAGCAGTAAGACAGGGGGAAACTACGAGCAGTTCTTC.

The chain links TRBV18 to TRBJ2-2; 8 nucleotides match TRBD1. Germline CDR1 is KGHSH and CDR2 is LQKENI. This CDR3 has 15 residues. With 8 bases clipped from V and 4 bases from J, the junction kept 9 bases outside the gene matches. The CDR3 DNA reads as TGTGCCAGCGTGTCCGGGACAGGCATCACCGGGGAGCTGTTTTTT. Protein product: CASVSGTGITGELFF.

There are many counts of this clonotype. CDR3 residues: CASRKGQWSEQYF. The CDR3 DNA is TGTGCCAGCAGAAAGGGACAGTGGTCCGAGCAGTACTTC. The V and J genes are TRBV6-2 or TRBV6-3 and TRBJ2-7; the match to TRBD1 covers 7 bases. Germline loops: CDR1 MNHEY, CDR2 SVGEGT. V trimming: 6 bases; J trimming: 6 bases; junction bases outside the gene matches: 8. This CDR3 is 13 amino acids long.

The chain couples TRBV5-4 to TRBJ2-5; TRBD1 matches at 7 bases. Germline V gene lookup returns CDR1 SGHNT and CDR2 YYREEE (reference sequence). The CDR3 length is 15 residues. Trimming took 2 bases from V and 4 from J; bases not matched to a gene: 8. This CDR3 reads CASSFVGGSGETQYF. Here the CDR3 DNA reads TGTGCCAGCAGCTTCGTAGGGGGCTCAGGAGAGACCCAGTACTTC.